This paragraph covers one TCR beta chain sequence. The target antigen is unknown. These data originate in a study of T cell responses to AZD1222 COVID-19 vaccine. Study-wide results and caveats: Repertoires were obtained only post-peak T cell response. Clonal diversity may have been underestimated, and the donors were mostly white British, with more females than males. Nearly half of spike-specific TCRs reportedly target unmutated variant regions. Once two AZD1222 doses were given, Spike-specific TCR breadth and depth went up.

This CDR3 is 16 amino acids long. Trimming at V came to 0 bases and at J to 7 bases, leaving 4 bases not matched to a gene. Germline lookup yields CDR1 SGDLS and CDR2 YYNGEE. Some clones are missing from TCRdb's copy, which holds only in-frame ones; the method was immunoSEQ multiplex PCR. The sample has approximately 150,000 clones, roughly 90% seen once. This chain joins TRBV9 and TRBJ2-1, with 13 positions matching TRBD2. This clonotype was sampled from an adult in good health. Sequencing used peripheral blood, obtained on day 0 of AZD1222 vaccination. CDR3 protein: CASSVVGTSGINEQFF. The CDR3 DNA sequence: TGTGCCAGCAGCGTAGTAGGGACTAGCGGGATAAATGAGCAGTTCTTC.